These T cell receptor beta chains were read from a single sample in a study of OX40 agonist ivuxolimab in advanced cancers. Produced via immunoSEQ multiplex PCR; TCRdb's table is partial and in-frame only. Among approximately 15,000 clones listed, 90% were seen once. Specimen: CD4+ or CD8+ T cells sorted from blood, collected in a trial of the OX40 agonist ivuxolimab. These receptors were collected from an adult with an advanced solid tumor such as melanoma, head and neck, liver or kidney cancer. Both conserved end residues are part of each CDR3. Fields, in order: J gene, clone size, D gene, CDR3 length, V gene, CDR3 DNA, CDR3 protein. A D gene is named only where the DNA matches it firmly. Clone size is given for some rows only: seen once, a few or many times, or a class if the clone is expanded.

TRBJ1-3,-,-,15,TRBV29-1,TGCAGCGTTGTTGGCAGGGCGAACTCTGGAAACACCATATATTTT,CSVVGRANSGNTIYF
TRBJ1-2,-,-,17,TRBV18,TGTGCCAGCTCACCCCCAGAAGGGGCCCGAGCTAACTATGGCTACACCTTC,CASSPPEGARANYGYTF
TRBJ1-1,-,-,16,TRBV9,TGTGCCAGCAGCGAGGGGATTGCGGCGATTTCCACTGAAGCTTTCTTT,CASSEGIAAISTEAFF
TRBJ1-1,-,-,16,TRBV7-2,TGTGCCAGCCCTCCCGGGACGGGAGACCTTCCCACTGAAGCTTTCTTT,CASPPGTGDLPTEAFF
TRBJ2-7,-,-,13,TRBV6-5,TGTGCCAGCAGTTACGGGCAGTTCTACGAGCAGTACTTC,CASSYGQFYEQYF
TRBJ2-1,once,-,15,TRBV7-9,TGTGCCAGCAGCTTACAGGGACAACACTACAATGAGCAGTTCTTC,CASSLQGQHYNEQFF
TRBJ2-7,-,TRBD2,15,TRBV5-8,TGTGCCAGCAGCTACAGACTAGCGGGGCCGGGAGAGCAGTACTTC,CASSYRLAGPGEQYF
TRBJ2-1,-,-,15,TRBV7-9,TGTGCCAGCAGTCCTAGGACGGCCGGTAGGAATGAGCAGTTCTTC,CASSPRTAGRNEQFF
TRBJ2-7,-,TRBD2,14,TRBV5-4,TGTGCCAGCAGCTCCCGACTAGCCCCCTACGAGCAGTACTTC,CASSSRLAPYEQYF
TRBJ2-1,-,-,16,TRBV30,TGTGCCTGGAGTGTAATGGGAGACGTACGCTACAATGAGCAGTTCTTC,CAWSVMGDVRYNEQFF
TRBJ2-1,-,TRBD2,17,TRBV7-9,TGTGCCAGCAGCTTAGTAGGCGGGACTAGCGGGAGAATAGAGCAGTTCTTC,CASSLVGGTSGRIEQFF
TRBJ2-3,-,TRBD2,15,TRBV11-2,TGTGCCAGCAGCTCGGGCCGGACTAGTACAGATACGCAGTATTTT,CASSSGRTSTDTQYF
TRBJ2-2,-,TRBD2,15,TRBV19,TGTGCCAGTAGTACCGGGACTAGCGTCCCCGGGGAGCTGTTTTTT,CASSTGTSVPGELFF
TRBJ2-3,once,TRBD2,17,TRBV5-4,TGTGCCAGCAGCCTGGGACTAGCGGGAACAGGGGCAGATACGCAGTATTTT,CASSLGLAGTGADTQYF
TRBJ2-7,-,TRBD2,16,TRBV19,TGTGCCAGTAGTTGGACTAGCGGGAGTGGATCCTACGAGCAGTACTTC,CASSWTSGSGSYEQYF
TRBJ2-1,few,-,12,TRBV5-3,TGTGCCAGCAGCTTGGGGGGCAATGAGCAGTTCTTC,CASSLGGNEQFF
TRBJ2-7,-,TRBD1,17,TRBV28,TGTGCCAGCAGTTATCACAGGGGGCGCGGAGTTTGGTACGAGCAGTACTTC,CASSYHRGRGVWYEQYF
TRBJ2-7,-,-,13,TRBV2,TGTGCCAGCAGTGAAATCGGAGGCTACGAGCAGTACTTC,CASSEIGGYEQYF
TRBJ2-7,-,-,12,TRBV12-5,TGTGCTAGTGGTTTGGTACGATACGAGCAGTACTTC,CASGLVRYEQYF
TRBJ2-7,-,TRBD2,19,TRBV7-2,TGTGCCAGCAGCTTATGGGGGCCGGGACTAGCGGGAGGGGCCTACGAGCAGTACTTC,CASSLWGPGLAGGAYEQYF
TRBJ2-5,-,-,15,TRBV7-2,TGTGCCAGCAGCTTAAGCGGGTGGGCGGGGGAGACCCAGTACTTC,CASSLSGWAGETQYF
TRBJ1-1,-,TRBD1,15,TRBV5-4,TGTGCCAGCAGCGCTTGGACAGGGGGAGACACTGAAGCTTTCTTT,CASSAWTGGDTEAFF
TRBJ2-7,-,-,13,TRBV30,TGTGCCTCGATAGAGGGACCCCATTGGCAGCAGTACTTC,CASIEGPHWQQYF
TRBJ2-1,-,TRBD2,14,TRBV2,TGTGCCAGCAGGGGACTAGCGGGCCTCAATGAGCAGTTCTTC,CASRGLAGLNEQFF
TRBJ2-3,-,-,15,TRBV11-2,TGTGCCAGCAGCTTAGGGGGCTGGGTAACAGATACGCAGTATTTT,CASSLGGWVTDTQYF
TRBJ2-3,-,-,17,TRBV19,TGTGCCAGTAGTATAGATAATAGTGGTTTTAGCACAGATACGCAGTATTTT,CASSIDNSGFSTDTQYF
TRBJ2-3,-,TRBD2,19,TRBV7-9,TGTGCCAGCAGCTTACTGAATCTCCTTACTAGCGGGAGCACAGATACGCAGTATTTT,CASSLLNLLTSGSTDTQYF
TRBJ2-7,-,-,15,TRBV6-5,TGTGCCAGCAGTTGGGTTGGAGGGGGCTCCTACGAGCAGTACTTC,CASSWVGGGSYEQYF
TRBJ2-3,-,TRBD2,15,TRBV9,TGTGCCAGCAGCGTAGGACTAGCGGGAGAAGATACGCAGTATTTT,CASSVGLAGEDTQYF
TRBJ2-3,-,-,15,TRBV5-6,TGTGCCAGCAGCTTGGGGCTAGCAGACACAGATACGCAGTATTTT,CASSLGLADTDTQYF
TRBJ2-3,-,-,16,TRBV18,TGTGCCAGCTCCTACGGGGGGCTCATAGAGACAGATACGCAGTATTTT,CASSYGGLIETDTQYF
TRBJ1-1,-,-,16,TRBV7-9,TGTGCCAGCAGCCCAAGGCAGACAGACATGAACACTGAAGCTTTCTTT,CASSPRQTDMNTEAFF
TRBJ2-7,-,-,13,TRBV7-6,TGTGCCAGCAGCTTAGAGTCGTTTGGCGAGCAGTACTTC,CASSLESFGEQYF
TRBJ2-7,-,-,16,TRBV19,TGTGCCAGTAGTGCTAGGGCCGGAACTAGCTCCTACGAGCAGTACTTC,CASSARAGTSSYEQYF
TRBJ1-1,-,-,12,TRBV25-1,TGTGCCAGCAGTGCCGGGTACACTGAAGCTTTCTTT,CASSAGYTEAFF
TRBJ1-2,few,TRBD1,12,TRBV6-1,TGTGCCAGCAGTTCCGACAGGGTAGGCTACACCTTC,CASSSDRVGYTF
TRBJ2-6,-,-,15,TRBV5-4,TGTGCCAGCAGCCCCGCTAGCGCTGGGGCCAACGTCCTGACTTTC,CASSPASAGANVLTF
TRBJ2-7,-,-,14,TRBV2,TGTGCCAGCAGGCGGACTTCCTCATCCTACGAGCAGTACTTC,CASRRTSSSYEQYF
TRBJ1-2,once,-,12,TRBV7-9,TGTGCCAGCAGCTTCCCAGGGAATGGCTACACCTTC,CASSFPGNGYTF
TRBJ2-7,-,TRBD1,17,TRBV13,TGTGCCAGCAGCCCACACCGGGACAGGGGCTGGGAAGCGAAGCAGTACTTC,CASSPHRDRGWEAKQYF